This T cell receptor beta chain was obtained from a study of blood T cell repertoires in COVID-19. Looking at the study overall: Both acute and convalescent COVID-19 samples were obtained from the United States, Italy and Spain.

With 0 bases removed from V and 4 bases from J, the gap between germline ends came to 6 bases. Germline assignment: CDR1 WNHNN and CDR2 SYGVQD (reference sequence). The CDR3 is 14 residues long. How the authors handled the data: How many nucleated cells were present was estimated from reference gene primer amplification. Measured with immunoSEQ multiplex PCR; TCRdb has only the in-frame clones, and not every one. D and trimming were read from the DNA, whereas the V and J calls and clone size are those reported in that table. The table has about 190,000 clones, about nine tenths seen once. Input material: peripheral blood. The V call is TRBV10-1, the J call TRBJ2-2; the D is unclear. The sequence was obtained from a middle-aged man with acute or convalescent COVID-19. The CDR3 protein is CASSESSSTGELFF. The CDR3 DNA reads as TGCGCCAGCAGTGAGTCGTCCAGCACCGGGGAGCTGTTTTTT.